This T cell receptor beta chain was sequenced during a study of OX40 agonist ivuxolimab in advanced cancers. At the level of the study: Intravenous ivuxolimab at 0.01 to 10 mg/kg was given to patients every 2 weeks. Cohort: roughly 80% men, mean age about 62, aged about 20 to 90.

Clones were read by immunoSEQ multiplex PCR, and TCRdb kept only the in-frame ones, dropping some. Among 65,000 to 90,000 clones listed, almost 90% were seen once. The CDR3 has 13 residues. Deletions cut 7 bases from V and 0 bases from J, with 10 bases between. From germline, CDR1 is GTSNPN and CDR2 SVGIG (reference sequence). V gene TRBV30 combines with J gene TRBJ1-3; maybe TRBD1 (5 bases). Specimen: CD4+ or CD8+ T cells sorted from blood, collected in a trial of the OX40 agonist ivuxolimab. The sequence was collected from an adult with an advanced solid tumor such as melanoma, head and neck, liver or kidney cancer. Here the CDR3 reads CASRTISGNTIYF. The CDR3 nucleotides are TGTGCCTCCAGGACAATCTCTGGAAACACCATATATTTT.